This T cell receptor (beta chain) originates from a study of T cells in Graves' hyperthyroidism and ophthalmopathy. Ophthalmopathy patients showed a Clinical Activity Score of at least 3, NOSPECS grade of at least 4 and duration under 3 months. Used for diagnoses were clinical symptoms, serum thyroxine and TRAb, thyroid ultrasound and orbital computed tomography. This CDR3 is built from 16 residues. Germline V gives CDR1 LNHDA, CDR2 SQIVND (reference sequence). The J segment lost 5 bases and the V segment lost 8 bases, leaving 12 bases of the junction unmatched. Regarding this clonotype: The antigen remains unidentified.

Overall study results and limits: Ophthalmopathy got predicted by the model a median around six months before its onset. Researchers found most expanded thyroid clonotypes above 0.001 in blood as well.

The investigators amplified TCR beta CDR3 regions from RNA transcripts. An initial round of RT-PCR targeting the TCR CDR3 relied on the HTBI primer set. TCRdb fed the multiplex PCR reads into MiXCR, producing one record per CDR3 protein. The repertoire consists of around 610,000 distinct CDR3 sequences, with roughly 14% occurring once and the leading ten covering 4.3%. Specimen: blood. The TCR originated in a woman aged 35 to 49 with Graves' ophthalmopathy. The chain recombines TRBV19 with TRBJ2-2, with 9 bases fitting TRBD2. The CDR3 loop is CASADRAGGRTGELFF. DNA for the CDR3: TGTGCCAGTGCGGATCGCGCGGGAGGGCGTACCGGGGAGCTGTTTTTT.